Below are 9 T cell receptor beta chains sequenced from a single sample in a study of regulatory T cells in long-lasting Graves disease. Assembly of TCR beta libraries relied on iRepertoire HTBI primers together with Arm-PCR of CDR3 regions. TCRdb passed the multiplex PCR reads through MiXCR, listing each CDR3 protein once. This table holds almost 350,000 distinct CDR3 sequences, roughly 21% found once. Time point of the sample: persistent/refractory GD, antithyroid drugs over 5 years with positive TRAb. The TCR library was made from RNA that had been extracted from PBMCs in TRIzol. The sample consisted of peripheral blood mononuclear cells (PBMCs), taken when the disease was refractory, from a patient treated with antithyroid drugs. Receptors originate from a female donor with Graves disease.

This clonotype was detected only a few times. It may be a read error: a sequence one base away is much more abundant. This chain connects TRBV2 to TRBJ1-4, with no clear D. The CDR3 is 13 amino acids. V gave up 2 bases and J gave up 5 bases, with 6 bases separating them. Per the germline V gene, CDR1 is SNHLY and CDR2 is FYNNEI. The CDR3 DNA reads as TGTGCCAGCAGTGAACAGATCAATGAAAAACTGTTTTTT. It yields the protein CASSEQINEKLFF.

V usage is TRBV20-1 and J usage is TRBJ2-5, with D maybe TRBD1 (6 bases). V was shortened by 3 bases and J by 4 bases, with 12 bases between the two germline ends. This CDR3 comprises 13 residues. CDR1 DFQATT and CDR2 SNEGSKA come from the germline V gene (reference sequence). This chain's CDR3 is CSARETGRETQYF. The CDR3, as DNA: TGCAGTGCTAGGGAGACAGGACGAGAGACCCAGTACTTC.

In this sample, this clonotype turned up a few times. V usage is TRBV5-4 and J usage is TRBJ1-2, with 7 bases that match TRBD1. V was pared by 7 bases and J by 7 bases, with 10 bases of the junction left unmatched. CDR3 size: 13 residues. Germline V gene lookup returns CDR1 SGHNT and CDR2 YYREEE (reference sequence). DNA for the CDR3: TGTGCCAGCGGTCCCTCAACAGGGGTTGGCTACACCTTC. It codes for CASGPSTGVGYTF. Based on the CDR3 plus reference TRBV5-4 and TRBJ1-2, the full variable domain is ETGVTQSPTHLIKTRGQQVTLRCSSQSGHNTVSWYQQALGQGPQFIFQYYREEENGRGNFPPRFSGLQFPNYSSELNVNALELDDSALYLCASGPSTGVGYTFGSGTRLTVV.

This clonotype was picked up a small number of times. The chain joins TRBV19 to TRBJ2-2; 9 bases map to TRBD1. Losses at the gene ends were 5 bases for V and 3 bases for J; bases not matched to a gene: 1. The CDR3 covers 14 residues. Germline CDR1 is LNHDA and CDR2 is SQIVND (reference sequence). The CDR3 here is CASSGTGHTGELFF. The CDR3 DNA is TGTGCCAGTAGTGGGACAGGGCACACCGGGGAGCTGTTTTTT.

This clonotype was recorded many times. V usage is TRBV7-2 and J usage is TRBJ2-7; possibly TRBD1 for D (6 bases). Trimming cost V 1 base and J 2 bases, with 15 bases left between them. CDR1 is SGHTA, CDR2 FQGNSA, per germline. The CDR3 extends over 16 amino acids. The CDR3 nucleotides read TGTGCCAGCAGCTTAGTTGGGGGCCCCAACCCCTACGAGCAGTACTTC. Residues: CASSLVGGPNPYEQYF.

The table lists this clonotype with many counts. The rearrangement joins TRBV12-3 or TRBV12-4 to TRBJ1-3, with D uncertain. The V end lost 6 bases, the J end lost 0 bases, and 12 bases lay between the germline ends. This CDR3 spans 15 amino acids. This chain's CDR3 is CASSVRASSGNTIYF. The CDR3 bases are TGTGCCAGCAGCGTTAGGGCCAGCTCTGGAAACACCATATATTTT.

This clonotype was seen at least ten times. The chain is built from TRBV10-3 and TRBJ2-7; 10 bases fit TRBD2. The J segment lost 3 bases and the V segment lost 2 bases, leaving 10 bases of the junction unmatched. This CDR3 is 17 amino acids long. Germline V gene sequence: CDR1 ENHRY, CDR2 SYGVKD. For the CDR3, the DNA is TGTGCCATCAGTGAGGCGGCTAGCGGGAGAGTCTACTACGAGCAGTACTTC. Protein: CAISEAASGRVYYEQYF.

In its sample, this clonotype was seen a few times. This chain joins TRBV9 and TRBJ2-7; D remains ambiguous. V was trimmed by 0 bases and J by 7 bases, leaving 11 bases between them. CDR1 is SGDLS, CDR2 YYNGEE, per germline. This CDR3 contains 13 residues. DNA of the CDR3: TGTGCCAGCAGCGTAGAACCTACCCGGGAGCAGTACTTC. As protein: CASSVEPTREQYF.

A few counts support this clonotype. The rearrangement uses TRBV20-1 and TRBJ2-7; D is possibly TRBD1 or TRBD2 (5 bases each). The CDR3 spans 14 residues. The V end was cut by 6 bases, the J end by 6 bases, with 21 bases between. Germline CDR1 and CDR2: DFQATT and SNEGSKA (reference sequence). The CDR3 sequence: CSATDRGRTLEQYF. DNA of the CDR3: TGCAGTGCCACAGACCGGGGCCGCACGCTCGAGCAGTACTTC.